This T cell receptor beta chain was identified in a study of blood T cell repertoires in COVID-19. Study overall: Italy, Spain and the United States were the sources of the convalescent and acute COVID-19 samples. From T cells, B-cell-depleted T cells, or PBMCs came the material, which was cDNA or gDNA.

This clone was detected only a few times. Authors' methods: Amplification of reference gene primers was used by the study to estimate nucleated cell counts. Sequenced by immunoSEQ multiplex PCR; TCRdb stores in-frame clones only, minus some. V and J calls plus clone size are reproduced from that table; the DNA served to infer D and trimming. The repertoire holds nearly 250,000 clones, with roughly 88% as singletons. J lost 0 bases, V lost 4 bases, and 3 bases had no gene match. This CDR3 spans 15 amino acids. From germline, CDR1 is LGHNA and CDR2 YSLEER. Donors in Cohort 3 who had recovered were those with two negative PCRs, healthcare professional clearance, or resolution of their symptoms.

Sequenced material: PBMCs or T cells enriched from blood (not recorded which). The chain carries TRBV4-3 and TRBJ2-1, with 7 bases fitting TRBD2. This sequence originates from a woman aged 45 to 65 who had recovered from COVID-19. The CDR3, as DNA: TGCGCCAGCAGCCGAGGGACTATCTCCTACAATGAGCAGTTCTTC. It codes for CASSRGTISYNEQFF.